The present T cell receptor (beta chain) was sequenced within a study of preoperative IRX-2 immunotherapy in early breast cancer. V dropped 5 bases and J dropped 2 bases, with 9 bases sitting between them. The CDR3 sequence is 14 residues long. Germline V lookup: CDR1 SGHNT, CDR2 YENEEA. This sample's treatment: preoperative locoregional IRX-2 cytokine immunotherapy. Samples came from a phase Ib trial of preoperative locoregional IRX-2 cytokine immunotherapy. Sequencing used immunoSEQ multiplex PCR; TCRdb keeps in-frame clones, though not all of them. Of 15,000 to 25,000 clones listed, around 81% are singletons.

The sequencing used lymph node tissue, collected after IRX-2 immunotherapy. This TCR was sampled from a human donor with breast cancer. The chain employs TRBV11-3 and TRBJ1-4, with D perhaps matching TRBD1 (5 bases). CDR3 bases: TGTGCCAGCAGCCGCGGGGCGACTAATGAAAAACTGTTTTTT. Translation: CASSRGATNEKLFF.